These T cell receptor beta chains were read from a single sample in a study of shared clonotypes between healthy human individuals. Repertoires were generated with immunoSEQ multiplex PCR, while TCRdb's copy carries only in-frame clones and drops some. The data contain more than 900,000 clones, 75% to 85% of them singletons. The sequenced sample consisted of memory CD4+ T cells from PBMCs. These receptor sequences come from a young man in good health. Some clones in this sample may be carry-over from other donors' samples. CDR3s include the opening cysteine and the closing phenylalanine or tryptophan. The D gene is left open where the match is weak. Clone size is not always given. Where it is, it says once, few, many or a class for expanded clones.

d_call | v_call | clone_size | cdr3_aa
. | TRBV6-1 | few | CASRATRNEKLFF
TRBD2 | TRBV18 | . | CASSPSQLAGRIYNEQFF
. | TRBV4-3 | . | CASSQELLPQEETQYF
. | TRBV19 | . | CASSIYIQETQYF
. | TRBV11-2 | . | CASSRAFYEQYF
TRBD2 | TRBV11-3 | . | CASSSGTSDEQFF
TRBD2 | TRBV27 | . | CASTIAGGPPDTQYF
. | TRBV10-3 | few | CAISEWAGRAFF
. | TRBV9 | . | CASSVVHGSYNEQFF
TRBD2 | TRBV28 | . | CASSSQTKRELNEQYF
. | TRBV29-1 | . | CSSPGSGTDTQYF
TRBD1 | TRBV10-3 | . | CAISERQGEYEQYF
. | TRBV5-1 | . | CASSSGDVAAAYEQYF
TRBD1 | TRBV6-1 | . | CASRLFRDREQYF
. | TRBV30 | . | CAWSGGATQYF
TRBD1 | TRBV28 | . | CASSPSGTGGGEQYF
. | TRBV6-6 | few | CASKGRTTANTEAFF
. | TRBV5-1 | . | CASSFGPDRQYF
. | TRBV5-1 | . | CASSLAGPKNTGELFF
. | TRBV5-1 | . | CASSLAAGVTEAFF
. | TRBV18 | . | CASGQTRTGDQPQHF
. | TRBV11-2 | . | CASSLVTGRSYEQYF
TRBD2 | TRBV13 | once | CASSTLAGNAYEQYF
TRBD2 | TRBV29-1 | few | CSVSEGGSTDTQYF
. | TRBV5-3 | . | CARPGPPGIWKNYGYTF
. | TRBV19 | . | CASSFQRNTEAFF
. | TRBV6-5 | . | CASSTPTNTEAFF
TRBD1 | TRBV7-2 | . | CASSLGAGGYSQPQHF
. | TRBV7-9 | . | CASSFGGPYEQYF
. | TRBV25-1 | . | CASSPGRMVQETQYF